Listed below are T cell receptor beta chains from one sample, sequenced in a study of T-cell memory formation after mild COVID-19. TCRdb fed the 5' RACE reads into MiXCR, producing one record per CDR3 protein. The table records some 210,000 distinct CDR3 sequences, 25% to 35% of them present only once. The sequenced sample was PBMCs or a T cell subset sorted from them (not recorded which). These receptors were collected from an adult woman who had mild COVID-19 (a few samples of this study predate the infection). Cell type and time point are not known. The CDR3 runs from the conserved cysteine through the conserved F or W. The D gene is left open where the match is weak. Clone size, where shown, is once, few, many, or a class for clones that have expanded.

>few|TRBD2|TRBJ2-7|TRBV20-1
TGCAGTGCTGCCCTAGCGGGATACTCCTACGAGCAGTACTTC
CSAALAGYSYEQYF
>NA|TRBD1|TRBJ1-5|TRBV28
TGTGCCAGTAAGGGGACAGGGGGGACGGGCAGCCAGCCCCAGCATTTT
CASKGTGGTGSQPQHF
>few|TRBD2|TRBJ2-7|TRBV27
TGTGCCAGCAGTTTATCGGGTTTTGGGACTAGCTACTTC
CASSLSGFGTSYF
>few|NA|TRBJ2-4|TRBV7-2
TGTGCCAGCAGTTTGGGGGTGACCAAAAACATTCAGTACTTC
CASSLGVTKNIQYF
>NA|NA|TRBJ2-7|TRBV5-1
TGCGCCAGCAGCCACCAGGGCCCCCCCACCTCCTACGAGCAGTACTTC
CASSHQGPPTSYEQYF
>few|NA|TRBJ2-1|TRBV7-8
TGTGCCAGCAGCCCCCGGGCCAGCGGTGAGCAGTTCTTC
CASSPRASGEQFF
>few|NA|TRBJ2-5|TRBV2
TGTGCCAGCAGTCCAAGGTCGGGGGCCTCCCAAGAGACCCAGTACTTC
CASSPRSGASQETQYF
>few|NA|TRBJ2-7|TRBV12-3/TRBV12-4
TGTGCCAGCAGTCCCGGTCCAGGGCCTTACGAGCAGTACTTC
CASSPGPGPYEQYF
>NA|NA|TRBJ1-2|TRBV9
TGTGCCAGCAGCCCACGGCTGGGGGAAGTTGCAAGTTCCGGCTATGGCTACACCTTC
CASSPRLGEVASSGYGYTF
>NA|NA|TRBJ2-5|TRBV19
TGTGCCAGTAGTATAGGGGGTGTAGAGACCCAGTACTTC
CASSIGGVETQYF
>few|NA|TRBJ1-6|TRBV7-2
TGTGCCAGCAGCTTCCGGGGGCGGGATTCACCCCTCCACTTT
CASSFRGRDSPLHF
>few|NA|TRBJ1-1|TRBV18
TGTGCCAGCTCACTCCAGACAGGGAACACTGAAGCTTTCTTT
CASSLQTGNTEAFF
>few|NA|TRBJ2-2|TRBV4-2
TGTGCCAGCAGCCAAGGACTCCCTGGGACCGGGGAGCTGTTTTTT
CASSQGLPGTGELFF
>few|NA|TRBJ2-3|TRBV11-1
TGTGCCAGCAGTTTCGGCGAGTGGGATACGCAGTATTTT
CASSFGEWDTQYF
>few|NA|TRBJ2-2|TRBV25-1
TGTGCCAGCAGTGAAAGGACGCAGGGCACCGGGGAGCTGTTTTTT
CASSERTQGTGELFF
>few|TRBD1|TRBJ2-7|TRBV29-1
TGCAGCGAACTAAGGGACAGAGCCTACGAGCAGTACTTC
CSELRDRAYEQYF
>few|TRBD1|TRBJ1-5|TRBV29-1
TGCAGCGCCCAGGGACAGCCGAATCAGCCCCAGCATTTT
CSAQGQPNQPQHF
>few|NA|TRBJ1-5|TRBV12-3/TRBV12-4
TGTGCCAGCAGTTTAACGGCAGATAGCAATCAGCCCCAGCATTTT
CASSLTADSNQPQHF
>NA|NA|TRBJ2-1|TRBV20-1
TGCAGTGCTCCCGGGTGGAGAAACAATGAGCAGTTCTTC
CSAPGWRNNEQFF
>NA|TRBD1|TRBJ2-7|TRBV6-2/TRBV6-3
TGTGCCAGCATCTCTTCAGGGGGCTTCTACGAGCAGTACTTC
CASISSGGFYEQYF
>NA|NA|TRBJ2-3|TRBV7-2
TGTGCCAGCAGCCGATTAGGTTGGGGAGATACGCAGTATTTT
CASSRLGWGDTQYF
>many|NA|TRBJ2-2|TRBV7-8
TGTGCCAGCAAGAACACCGGGGAGCTGTTTTTT
CASKNTGELFF
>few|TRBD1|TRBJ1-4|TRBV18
TGTGCCAGCCTTCCGGGACAGGGTTATGAAAAACTGTTTTTT
CASLPGQGYEKLFF
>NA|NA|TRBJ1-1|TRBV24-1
TGTGCCACCAGTGACCCGAGTGAAAGCACTGAAGCTTTCTTT
CATSDPSESTEAFF
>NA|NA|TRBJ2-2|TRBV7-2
TGTGCCAGCAGCCCAATCGGGACTCTCCTGGGAGGGGAGCTGTTTTTT
CASSPIGTLLGGELFF
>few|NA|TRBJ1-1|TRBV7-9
TGTGCCAGCAGCCATGACAGTCCTGAAGCTTTCTTT
CASSHDSPEAFF
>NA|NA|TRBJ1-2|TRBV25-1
TGTGCCAGCAGTGAATCACAGTACTATGGCTACACCTTC
CASSESQYYGYTF
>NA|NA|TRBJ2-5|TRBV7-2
TGTGCCAGCAGCCCCCGCCTTCTCGCAGAGACCCAGTACTTC
CASSPRLLAETQYF
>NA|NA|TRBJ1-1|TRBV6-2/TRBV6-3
TGTGCCAGCAAAAAAGGGAACACTGAAGCTTTCTTT
CASKKGNTEAFF
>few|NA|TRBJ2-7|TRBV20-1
TGCAGTGCTCCCCGAGGGGGGTACGAGCAGTACTTC
CSAPRGGYEQYF
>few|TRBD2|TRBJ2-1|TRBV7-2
TGTGCCAGCAGCAACGGGAGGAGCTCCTACAATGAGCAGTTCTTC
CASSNGRSSYNEQFF
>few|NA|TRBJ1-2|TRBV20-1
TGCAGTGCTGTGGATCCGGGACAAGCCTATGGCTACACCTTC
CSAVDPGQAYGYTF
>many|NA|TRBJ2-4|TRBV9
TGTGCCAGCAGCGTAGAATCAGAGAGCATTCAGTACTTC
CASSVESESIQYF
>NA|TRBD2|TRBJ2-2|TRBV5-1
TGCGCCAGCAGCTGGCGGGGGAGCACCGGGGAGCTGTTTTTT
CASSWRGSTGELFF
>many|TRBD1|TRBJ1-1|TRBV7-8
TGTGCCAGCAGCCTGGACAGGGCGTTCGGCACTGAAGCTTTCTTT
CASSLDRAFGTEAFF
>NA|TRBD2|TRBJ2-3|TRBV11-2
TGTGCCAGCAGACCCGACTTGACCCGCGGGAGGAATACGCAGTATTTT
CASRPDLTRGRNTQYF
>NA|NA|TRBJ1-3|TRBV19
TGTGCCAGTAGTATTTCAGGGTTCTCTGGAAACACCATATATTTT
CASSISGFSGNTIYF
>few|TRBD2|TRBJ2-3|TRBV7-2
TGTGCCAGCAGCTTAGTGGGACTAGCGGGAGCTGGCGGAACAGATACGCAGTATTTT
CASSLVGLAGAGGTDTQYF
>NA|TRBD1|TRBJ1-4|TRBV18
TGTGCCAGCTCACTCACTGGCAGGGGGACTAATGAAAAACTGTTTTTT
CASSLTGRGTNEKLFF
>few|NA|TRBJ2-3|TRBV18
TGTGCCAGCTCAAATTCGGGGGCCACAGATACGCAGTATTTT
CASSNSGATDTQYF
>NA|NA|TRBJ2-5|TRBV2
TGTGCCAGCAGGGAGACGGGATTTCTCGGCGAGGCCCAGTACTTC
CASRETGFLGEAQYF
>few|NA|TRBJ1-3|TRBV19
TGTGCCAGTATGCAGAGGGGATATGGAAACACCATATATTTT
CASMQRGYGNTIYF
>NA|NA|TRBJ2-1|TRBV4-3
TGCGCCAGCAGCCAAGAGTACAGGGCGGACGAGCAGTTCTTC
CASSQEYRADEQFF
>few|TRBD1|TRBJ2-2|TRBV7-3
TGTGCCAGCAAAGAGGGGACAGGGGGATCCGGGGAGCTGTTTTTT
CASKEGTGGSGELFF
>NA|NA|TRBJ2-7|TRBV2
TGTGCCAGCAGTGAAATCGCCTCCAGGGGTAGCTCCTACGAGCAGTACTTC
CASSEIASRGSSYEQYF
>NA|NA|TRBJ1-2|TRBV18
TGTGCCAGCTCACCTTCCGGACAGAGGGGCTATGGCTACACCTTC
CASSPSGQRGYGYTF
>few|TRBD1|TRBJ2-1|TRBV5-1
TGCGCCAGCAGCTTGGGTTCAGGGGGTGGTGAGCAGTTCTTC
CASSLGSGGGEQFF
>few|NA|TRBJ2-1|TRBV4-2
TGTGCCAGCACCCCCCGGGGGGCTCACAATGAGCAGTTCTTC
CASTPRGAHNEQFF
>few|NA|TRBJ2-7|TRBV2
TGTGCCAGCATTCCTCAGTCGGGGTACGAGCAGTACTTC
CASIPQSGYEQYF
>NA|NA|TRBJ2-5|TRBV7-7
TGTGCCAGCAGCCCCCGTGGGGTCGGGGAGACCCAGTACTTC
CASSPRGVGETQYF
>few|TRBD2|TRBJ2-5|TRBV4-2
TGTGCCAGCAGCCCAGCCGGGACTAGGGGGGTCCAAGAGACCCAGTACTTC
CASSPAGTRGVQETQYF
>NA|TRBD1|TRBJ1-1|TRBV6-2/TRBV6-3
TGTGCCAGCAGTTACTCAGGGGGCAGAGTGAACACTGAAGCTTTCTTT
CASSYSGGRVNTEAFF
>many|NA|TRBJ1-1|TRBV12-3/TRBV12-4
TGTGCCAGCAGTTTTGGCCTGAACACTGAAGCTTTCTTT
CASSFGLNTEAFF
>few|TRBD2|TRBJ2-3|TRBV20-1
TGCAGTGCTTATAGCGGGGGCTCTGAGACGCAGTATTTT
CSAYSGGSETQYF
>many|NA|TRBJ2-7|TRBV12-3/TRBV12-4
TGTGCCAGCAGTTTAGGGACAGTCTACGAGCAGTACTTC
CASSLGTVYEQYF
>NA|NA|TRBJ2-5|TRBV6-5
TGTGCCAGCAGTGTTAGGACAGTTGAGACCCAGTACTTC
CASSVRTVETQYF
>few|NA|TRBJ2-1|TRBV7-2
TGTGCCAGCAGCCTAGACCGGGGGGCCGACAATGAGCAGTTCTTC
CASSLDRGADNEQFF
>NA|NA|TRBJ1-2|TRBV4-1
TGCGCCAGCAGCCACGGGTCTCTCGCACGGCGGACTAACTATGGCTACACCTTC
CASSHGSLARRTNYGYTF